A single sample gave rise to the 8 T cell receptor beta chains below, sequenced in a study of blood T cell repertoires in COVID-19. Sequencing was performed with immunoSEQ multiplex PCR; in TCRdb, only in-frame clones are kept and a portion is missing. The repertoire has around 180,000 clones, roughly 80% of them found once; the top ten carry 17%. Sequencing was done on a sample of peripheral blood. The source of these receptors is a man aged 60 to 75 with active or convalescent COVID-19.

The V and J genes are TRBV28 and TRBJ2-6; D may be TRBD2 (5 bases). The germline CDR1 and CDR2 sequences are MDHEN and SYDVKM. This CDR3 has 12 amino acids. V was pared by 8 bases and J by 3 bases, with 5 bases between. The DNA of the CDR3 is TGTGCCAGCGGGAGTGGGGCCAACGTCCTGACTTTC. The encoded protein is CASGSGANVLTF.

The genes are TRBV28 and TRBJ1-1, with 8 bases identical to TRBD1. The CDR3 runs to 13 residues. Germline V lookup: CDR1 MDHEN, CDR2 SYDVKM. With V trimmed by 7 bases and J by 9 bases, 10 bases remained unmatched. CDR3 region: CASIMAGGVKAFF. CDR3 DNA: TGTGCCAGCATCATGGCAGGGGGCGTTAAAGCTTTCTTT.

The rearrangement joins TRBV9 to TRBJ2-7; 8 bases align to TRBD2. CDR3 length equals 14 residues. V was clipped by 0 bases and J by 6 bases; unmatched bases: 5. Germline V lookup: CDR1 SGDLS, CDR2 YYNGEE. CDR3 in amino acids: CASSVGGLETEQYF. The CDR3 DNA sequence: TGTGCCAGCAGCGTAGGGGGACTAGAAACCGAGCAGTACTTC.

This clone showed up just once. This probably arose from a read error, given a far larger clone one base away. Different DNA sequences within this sample yield the same CDR3. The chain carries TRBV27 and TRBJ2-1; 7 bases match TRBD2. CDR1 and CDR2 (germline): MNHEY, SMNVEV (reference sequence). Germline trimming cut 5 bases from V and 9 bases from J; bases unmatched to any gene: 7. This CDR3 region has 13 residues. CDR3 loop: CASSPTSAGEQFF. The CDR3 nucleotides are TGTGCCAGCAGTCCTACTAGCGCCGGTGAGCAGTTCTTC.

The rearrangement links TRBV9 to TRBJ2-7; a possible D gene is TRBD1 (6 bases). The germline gives CDR1 SGDLS, CDR2 YYNGEE. The V gene lost 4 bases and the J gene lost 2 bases, with 13 bases spanning the gap. This CDR3 is 14 amino acids long. This CDR3 is CASSRTVETYEQYF. DNA of the CDR3: TGTGCCAGCAGCCGGACAGTAGAAACCTACGAGCAGTACTTC.

This chain uses TRBV20-1 with TRBJ2-5; perhaps TRBD2 as D (6 bases). The CDR3 spans 11 residues. V was shortened by 4 bases and J by 7 bases, with 10 bases between the two germline ends. The germline CDR1 and CDR2 sequences are DFQATT and SNEGSKA (reference sequence). The CDR3 region has the DNA TGCAGTGCTAAAGGAGGGGTGACCCAGTACTTC. Translation gives CSAKGGVTQYF.

V usage is TRBV4-2 and J usage is TRBJ2-1; TRBD1 matches 9 bases. This CDR3 has 15 residues. Germline V CDR1 and CDR2: LGHNA, YNFKEQ. V shed 6 bases and J 7 bases; nucleotides not matched to a gene: 10. In nucleotides, the CDR3 is TGTGCCAGCAGTTATTCCGGGACAGGGAAGAATGAGCAGTTCTTC. Encoded protein: CASSYSGTGKNEQFF.

This chain joins TRBV15 and TRBJ2-7; tentatively, D is TRBD2 (5 bases). The CDR3 has 13 residues. The V gene lost 8 bases and the J gene lost 5 bases, with 16 bases spanning the gap. The germline gives CDR1 LNHNV, CDR2 YYDKDF (reference sequence). CDR3 residues: CATAELASHEQYF. In DNA, the CDR3 is TGTGCCACCGCGGAGCTAGCCTCTCACGAGCAGTACTTC.